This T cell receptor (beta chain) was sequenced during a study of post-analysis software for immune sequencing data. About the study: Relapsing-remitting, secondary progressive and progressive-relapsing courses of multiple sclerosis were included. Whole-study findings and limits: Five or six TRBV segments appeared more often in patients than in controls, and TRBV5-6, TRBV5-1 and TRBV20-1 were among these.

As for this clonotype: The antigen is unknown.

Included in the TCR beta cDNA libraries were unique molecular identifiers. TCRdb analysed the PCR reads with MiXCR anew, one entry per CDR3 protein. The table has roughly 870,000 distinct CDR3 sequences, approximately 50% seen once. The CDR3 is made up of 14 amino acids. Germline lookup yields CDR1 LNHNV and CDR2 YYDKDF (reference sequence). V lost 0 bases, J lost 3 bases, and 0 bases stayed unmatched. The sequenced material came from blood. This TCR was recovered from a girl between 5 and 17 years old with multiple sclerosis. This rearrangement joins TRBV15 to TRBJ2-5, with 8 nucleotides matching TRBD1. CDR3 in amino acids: CATSRETGEETQYF. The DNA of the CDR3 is TGTGCCACCAGCAGAGAGACAGGGGAAGAGACCCAGTACTTC.